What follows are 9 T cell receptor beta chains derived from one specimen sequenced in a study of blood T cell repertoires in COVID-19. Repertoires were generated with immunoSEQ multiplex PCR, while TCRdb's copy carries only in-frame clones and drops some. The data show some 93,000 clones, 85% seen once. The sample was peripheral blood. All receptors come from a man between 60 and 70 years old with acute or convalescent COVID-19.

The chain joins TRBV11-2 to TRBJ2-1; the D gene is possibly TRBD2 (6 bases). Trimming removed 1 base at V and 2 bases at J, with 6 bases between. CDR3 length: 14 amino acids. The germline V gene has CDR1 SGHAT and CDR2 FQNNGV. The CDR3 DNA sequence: TGTGCCAGCAGCTTAGCGGGGGCCTACAATGAGCAGTTCTTC. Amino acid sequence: CASSLAGAYNEQFF. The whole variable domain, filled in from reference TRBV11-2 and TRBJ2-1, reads EAGVAQSPRYKIIEKRQSVAFWCNPISGHATLYWYQQILGQGPKLLIQFQNNGVVDDSQLPKDRFSAERLKGVDSTLKIQPAKLEDSAVYLCASSLAGAYNEQFFGPGTRLTVL.

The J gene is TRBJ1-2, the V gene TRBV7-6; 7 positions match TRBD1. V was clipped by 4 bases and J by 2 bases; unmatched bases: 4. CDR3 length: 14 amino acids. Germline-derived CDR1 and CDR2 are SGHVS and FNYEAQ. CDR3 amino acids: CASSSYRGNYGYTF. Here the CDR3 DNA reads TGTGCCAGCAGCTCCTACAGGGGCAACTATGGCTACACCTTC. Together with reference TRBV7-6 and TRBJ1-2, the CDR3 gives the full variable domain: GAGVSQSPRYKVTKRGQDVALRCDPISGHVSLYWYRQALGQGPEFLTYFNYEAQQDKSGLPNDRFSAERPEGSISTLTIQRTEQRDSAMYRCASSSYRGNYGYTFGSGTRLTVV.

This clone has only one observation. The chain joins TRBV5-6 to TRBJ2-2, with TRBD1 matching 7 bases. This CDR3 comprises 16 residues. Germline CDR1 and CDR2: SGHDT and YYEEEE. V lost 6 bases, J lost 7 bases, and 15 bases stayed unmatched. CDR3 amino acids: CASTHRRQGVDGELFF. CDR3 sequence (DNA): TGTGCCAGCACCCACCGGCGGCAGGGGGTGGACGGGGAGCTGTTTTTT.

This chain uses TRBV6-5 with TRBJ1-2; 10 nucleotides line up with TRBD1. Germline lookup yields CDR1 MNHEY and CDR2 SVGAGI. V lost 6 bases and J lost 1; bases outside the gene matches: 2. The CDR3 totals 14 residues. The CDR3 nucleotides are TGTGCCAGCAGCGGGACAGGGGATAACTATGGCTACACCTTC. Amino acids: CASSGTGDNYGYTF.

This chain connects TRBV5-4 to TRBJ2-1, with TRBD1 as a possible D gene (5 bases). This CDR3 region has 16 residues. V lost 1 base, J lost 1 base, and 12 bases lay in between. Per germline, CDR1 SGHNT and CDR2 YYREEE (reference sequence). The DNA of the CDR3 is TGTGCCAGCAGCTTGACAGGTGGGGTGTCCTACAATGAGCAGTTCTTC. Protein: CASSLTGGVSYNEQFF.

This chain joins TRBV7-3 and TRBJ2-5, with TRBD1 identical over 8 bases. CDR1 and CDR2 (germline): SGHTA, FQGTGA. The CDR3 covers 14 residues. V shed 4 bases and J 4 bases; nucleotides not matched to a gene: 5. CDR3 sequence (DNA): TGTGCCAGCAGCTCCATGGGACAGGCAGAGACCCAGTACTTC. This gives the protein CASSSMGQAETQYF.

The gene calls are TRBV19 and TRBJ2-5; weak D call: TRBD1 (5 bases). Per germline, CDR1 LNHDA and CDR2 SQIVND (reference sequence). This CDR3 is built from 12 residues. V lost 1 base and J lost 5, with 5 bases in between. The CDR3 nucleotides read TGTGCCAGTAGTATAGCAGGGGAGACCCAGTACTTC. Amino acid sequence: CASSIAGETQYF.

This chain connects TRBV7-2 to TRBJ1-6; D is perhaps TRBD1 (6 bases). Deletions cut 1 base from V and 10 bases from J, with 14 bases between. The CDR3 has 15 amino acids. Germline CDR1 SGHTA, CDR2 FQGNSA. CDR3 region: CASSLGPGDQSPLHF. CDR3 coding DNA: TGTGCCAGCAGCTTAGGGCCAGGGGATCAATCACCCCTCCACTTT.

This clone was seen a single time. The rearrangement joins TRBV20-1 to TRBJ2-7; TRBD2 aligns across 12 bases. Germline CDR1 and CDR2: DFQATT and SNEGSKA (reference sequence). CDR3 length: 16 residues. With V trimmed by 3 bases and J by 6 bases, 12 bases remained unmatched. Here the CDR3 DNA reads TGCAGTGCTAGTTCGGCTAGCGGGAGGGTAAGGGGCGAGCAGTACTTC. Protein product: CSASSASGRVRGEQYF.